The T cell receptor beta chain under discussion was sequenced for a study of chemoradiotherapy in HPV16-positive cancers (dated 2022 in TCRdb). Regarding the research as a whole: Candidate HPV-specific T-cell clones and common TCR motifs were defined by functional T-cell assays performed on cells from a couple of HPV16-positive patients. Whether T-cell immunity against the HPV oncoproteins E6 and E7 changes during chemoradiotherapy and whether survival is affected by this immunity were examined in the study. The candidate HPV-specific TCRs and motifs were subsequently tracked in TCR repertoires obtained from approximately 86 patients with HPV-related cancers. Results and caveats for the whole study, not just this receptor: Only two HPV16-positive patients were used to derive the functional definition of HPV-specific T cells, and the survival association was reported for HPV16-positive patients. Expansion of candidate HPV-specific clones and E7-related TCR motifs was observed in the tumor microenvironment during treatment, whereas no such expansion was observed for non-HPV-specific T cells. Improved recurrence-free survival in HPV16-positive patients was associated with expansion of HPV-responsive T cells during chemoradiotherapy.

The library relied on the immunoSEQ multiplex PCR assay. What TCRdb holds here is the immuneACCESS table cut down to in-frame rearrangements. Part of the clones is not present; checked against another copy, under half of the missing clones reflect an unresolved V gene, and the others are unexplained. The sample table shows tens of thousands of clones, and just under 80% are seen once. Of the sample, 3% to 4.5% falls within the top ten clones. Unmatched junction bases come to 8, with V trimmed by 7 bases and J by 4 bases. The CDR3 has 14 amino acids, counting the end cysteine and phenylalanine. Just CDR3 DNA is preserved here, 42 bases in frame from base 1. CDR1 and CDR2, per the germline V gene (reference sequence), are LNHDA and SQIVND. This clone was seen a single time. Its binding antigen is unknown. No base-level quality is on record; no much larger clone is a single base apart. Repertoires were sampled repeatedly over the course of chemoradiotherapy, so clonal expansion could be followed in the tumor microenvironment.

The sequencing here drew on blood, taken from a patient who underwent chemoradiotherapy. The V and J segments used are TRBV19 and TRBJ1-1; TRBD1 fits 8 bases in the junction. This sequence originates from a human donor with HPV-associated anogenital cancer. The CDR3: CASNPQGALTEAFF. Read as DNA, the sequence is TGTGCCAGTAACCCCCAGGGGGCGCTCACTGAAGCTTTCTTT.